What follows are 20 T cell receptor beta chains derived from one specimen sequenced in a study of shared clonotypes between healthy human individuals. Method: immunoSEQ multiplex PCR; TCRdb's copy keeps in-frame clones and lacks some. The sample carries approximately 2,300,000 clones, approximately 90% recorded once. The sample comprised naive CD4+ T cells from PBMCs. As to subset: CD45RA+ positively selected. The source of these receptors is a man younger than 35 in good health. Some clones in this sample may be carry-over from other donors' samples.

J is TRBJ2-6 and V is TRBV28; D perhaps matches TRBD1 (6 bases). The CDR3 loop spans 16 amino acids. Germline V gives CDR1 MDHEN, CDR2 SYDVKM. V was shortened by 6 bases and J by 2 bases, with 14 bases between the two germline ends. The CDR3 DNA sequence: TGTGCCAGCAGCTCCGGGACACCGGCTGGGGCCAACGTCCTGACTTTC. Amino acid sequence: CASSSGTPAGANVLTF.

This clone appeared a few times. The rearrangement uses TRBV30 and TRBJ1-5; D unclear. The CDR3 has 14 residues. Trimming took off 2 bases at V and 2 bases at J, with 10 bases between the two ends. From germline, CDR1 is GTSNPN and CDR2 SVGIG (reference sequence). DNA of the CDR3: TGTGCCTGGAGTTCCTTAGGAGGCAATCAGCCCCAGCATTTT. Amino acids: CAWSSLGGNQPQHF.

The chain links TRBV5-6 to TRBJ1-2, with no clear D. V was cut by 3 bases and J by 0 bases, with 9 bases left in between. Germline V CDR1 and CDR2: SGHDT, YYEEEE. This CDR3 region has 14 residues. The CDR3 coding sequence is TGTGCCAGCAGCTGGACCCATGCTAACTATGGCTACACCTTC. This translates into CASSWTHANYGYTF.

In regard to this clone: Other DNA sequences in this specimen translate into the identical CDR3. V is TRBV18 and J is TRBJ2-3, with 9 bases matching TRBD2. The CDR3 totals 16 residues. The germline V gene has CDR1 KGHSH and CDR2 LQKENI. The ends lost 1 base at V and 0 bases at J; junction bases unmatched: 2. CDR3 region: CASSPLLAGSTDTQYF. In DNA form, the CDR3 reads TGTGCCAGCTCACCACTTCTAGCGGGGAGCACAGATACGCAGTATTTT.

V is TRBV21-1 and J is TRBJ2-7; the D call of TRBD2 is as the table states it, not checked on the DNA. TRBV21-1 is reported as a pseudogene. The CDR3 loop spans 16 amino acids. CDR3 loop: CASSKVGGVSSYEQYF. The CDR3 bases are TGTGCCAGCAGCAAAGTGGGGGGAGTATCCTCCTACGAGCAGTACTTC.

This chain connects TRBV6-6 to TRBJ2-3, with D possibly TRBD1 on 6 matching bases. The V and J ends lost 6 bases and 4 bases respectively, with 14 bases between them. The CDR3 runs 14 residues. Looked up from germline, CDR1 is MNHNY and CDR2 is SVGAGI (reference sequence). The CDR3 coding sequence is TGTGCCAGCAGAGACAGGATGCTGGCAGATACGCAGTATTTT. Translating gives CASRDRMLADTQYF.

This clone was detected once. The chain uses TRBV7-2 and TRBJ2-5, with TRBD2 matching over 11 bases. Germline V gene lookup returns CDR1 SGHTA and CDR2 FQGNSA. The V and J ends lost 0 bases and 9 bases, in that order; junction bases with no gene match: 9. The CDR3 contains 16 residues. This CDR3 is CASSLAGGTSGLAQYF. The CDR3 nucleotides read TGTGCCAGCAGCTTAGCTGGGGGGACTAGCGGCCTCGCCCAGTACTTC.

In its sample, this clone was seen once. In the same sample, other DNA sequences code for this CDR3. The chain couples TRBV30 to TRBJ1-3, with D unclear. V was pared by 1 base and J by 0 bases, with 4 bases between. This CDR3 spans 13 amino acids. Germline V gene data show CDR1 as GTSNPN and CDR2 as SVGIG (reference sequence). CDR3 region: CAWSGSSGNTIYF. DNA for the CDR3: TGTGCCTGGAGTGGCAGCTCTGGAAACACCATATATTTT.

The rearrangement uses TRBV6-5 and TRBJ1-4, with TRBD1 matching over 9 bases. The CDR3 has 15 amino acids. Germline-derived CDR1 and CDR2 are MNHEY and SVGAGI. J lost 5 bases, V lost 6 bases, and 7 bases had no gene match. CDR3 DNA: TGTGCCAGCAGCCCCGGGACAGGGACCAATGAAAAACTGTTTTTT. As protein: CASSPGTGTNEKLFF.

DNA for the CDR3: TGCGCCAGCAGCTTGGGGGCTTCACCAACAGATACGCAGTATTTT. This translates into CASSLGASPTDTQYF. The chain links TRBV5-1 to TRBJ2-3; D is undetermined. CDR3 length: 15 amino acids. V shed 0 bases and J shed 3 bases, with 11 bases lying between them. CDR1 is SGHRS and CDR2 is YFSETQ in the germline V gene.

In this sample, this clone turned up a few times. The J gene is TRBJ1-1, the V gene TRBV11-1; D is undetermined. In germline, CDR1 is SGHAT, CDR2 FQDESV (reference sequence). With 0 bases removed from V and 3 bases from J, the gap between germline ends came to 11 bases. This CDR3 spans 15 amino acids. The CDR3 DNA follows: TGTGCCAGCAGCTTAGCACTGGGAGGTTACACTGAAGCTTTCTTT. This codes for CASSLALGGYTEAFF.

This rearrangement joins TRBV25-1 to TRBJ2-7; 8 positions agree with TRBD1. Germline trimming cut 8 bases from V and 3 bases from J; bases unmatched to any gene: 6. Germline V gene data show CDR1 as MGHDK and CDR2 as SYGVNS. The CDR3 runs to 13 residues. CDR3: CASHGTGNYEQYF. The CDR3 DNA reads as TGTGCCAGCCACGGGACAGGCAACTACGAGCAGTACTTC.

CDR3 sequence: CASSPRASGFPEAFF. Written as DNA, the CDR3 is TGTGCCAGTAGTCCCAGGGCCTCTGGGTTCCCCGAAGCTTTCTTT. This sequence joins TRBV19 and TRBJ1-1; tentative D call: TRBD1 (5 bases). The germline V and J ends were trimmed by 5 bases and 8 bases, with 21 bases remaining between them. Germline CDR1 is LNHDA and CDR2 is SQIVND (reference sequence). The CDR3 length is 15 residues.

This clone came up once. The chain carries TRBV7-2 and TRBJ1-2; the D gene is possibly TRBD1 (5 bases). This CDR3 is 14 amino acids long. The V end was cut by 5 bases, the J end by 3 bases, with 13 bases between. CDR1 and CDR2 from the germline V gene are SGHTA and FQGNSA. The chain's CDR3 is CASSQTREYYGYTF. The CDR3 region has the DNA TGTGCCAGCAGCCAGACCAGGGAGTACTATGGCTACACCTTC. The full variable domain, in which reference TRBV7-2 and TRBJ1-2 provide the parts outside the CDR3, is GAGVSQSPSNKVTEKGKDVELRCDPISGHTALYWYRQSLGQGLEFLIYFQGNSAPDKSGLPSDRFSAERTGGSVSTLTIQRTQQEDSAVYLCASSQTREYYGYTFGSGTRLTVV.

This clone was seen just once. This chain joins TRBV2 and TRBJ2-5; D not resolved. Germline loops: CDR1 SNHLY, CDR2 FYNNEI. With 8 bases removed from V and 3 bases from J, the gap between germline ends came to 10 bases. CDR3 length: 12 amino acids. CDR3 nucleotide sequence: TGTGCCAGCGGTATCGGAGAAGAGACCCAGTACTTC. It specifies CASGIGEETQYF.

The chain uses TRBV7-3 and TRBJ2-3; D ambiguous. The CDR3 covers 13 residues. With 5 bases removed from V and 4 bases from J, the gap between germline ends came to 10 bases. CDR1 and CDR2 from the germline V gene are SGHTA and FQGTGA. CDR3 nucleotide sequence: TGTGCCAGCAGCCCAGAAATAGCAGATACGCAGTATTTT. Its translation is CASSPEIADTQYF. Using reference TRBV7-3 and TRBJ2-3 for the parts outside the CDR3, the full variable domain is GAGVSQTPSNKVTEKGKYVELRCDPISGHTALYWYRQSLGQGPEFLIYFQGTGAADDSGLPNDRFFAVRPEGSVSTLKIQRTERGDSAVYLCASSPEIADTQYFGPGTRLTVL.

The chain has TRBV29-1 and TRBJ2-1, with 9 positions matching TRBD1. With V trimmed by 6 bases and J by 8 bases, 8 bases remained unmatched. Germline values: CDR1 SQVTM, CDR2 ANQGSEA. CDR3 length equals 13 residues. The CDR3 coding sequence is TGCAGCGTGATAGGACAGGGGATCTATGAGCAGTTCTTC. It yields the protein CSVIGQGIYEQFF.

The J gene is TRBJ2-1, the V gene TRBV7-9, with 8 bases identical to TRBD2. The CDR3 has 16 residues. V shed 5 bases and J 4 bases; nucleotides not matched to a gene: 10. The germline V gene has CDR1 SEHNR and CDR2 FQNEAQ (reference sequence). This CDR3 is CASSQPGLGYYNEQFF. DNA of the CDR3: TGTGCCAGCAGCCAACCGGGACTAGGGTATTACAATGAGCAGTTCTTC.

The chain is built from TRBV5-4 and TRBJ1-3; D might be TRBD1 (6 bases). CDR1 and CDR2 from the germline V gene are SGHNT and YYREEE (reference sequence). The CDR3 spans 15 residues. The germline V and J ends were trimmed by 4 bases and 2 bases, with 13 bases remaining between them. The CDR3 loop reads CASSEGGATGNTIYF. In nucleotides, the CDR3 is TGTGCCAGCAGCGAGGGGGGGGCAACTGGAAACACCATATATTTT.

This chain uses TRBV27 with TRBJ2-3, with D unclear. Trimming left V 11 bases short and J 3 bases short, with 15 bases between. The CDR3 extends over 13 amino acids. Germline CDR1 MNHEY, CDR2 SMNVEV (reference sequence). CDR3 sequence: CAGVGRLTDTQYF. The CDR3 nucleotides are TGTGCCGGAGTCGGCCGGTTAACAGATACGCAGTATTTT.